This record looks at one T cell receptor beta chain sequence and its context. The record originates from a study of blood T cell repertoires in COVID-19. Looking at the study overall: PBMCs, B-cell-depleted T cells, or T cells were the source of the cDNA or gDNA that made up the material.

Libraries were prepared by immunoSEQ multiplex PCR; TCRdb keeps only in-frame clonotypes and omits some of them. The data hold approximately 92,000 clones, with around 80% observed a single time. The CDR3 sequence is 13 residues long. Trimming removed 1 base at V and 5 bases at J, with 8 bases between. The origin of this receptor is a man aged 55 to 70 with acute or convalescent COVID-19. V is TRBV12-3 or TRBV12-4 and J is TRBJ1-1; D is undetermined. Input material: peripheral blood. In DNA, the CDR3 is TGTGCCAGCAGTTTAGGGGCAGATACTGAAGCTTTCTTT. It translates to CASSLGADTEAFF.